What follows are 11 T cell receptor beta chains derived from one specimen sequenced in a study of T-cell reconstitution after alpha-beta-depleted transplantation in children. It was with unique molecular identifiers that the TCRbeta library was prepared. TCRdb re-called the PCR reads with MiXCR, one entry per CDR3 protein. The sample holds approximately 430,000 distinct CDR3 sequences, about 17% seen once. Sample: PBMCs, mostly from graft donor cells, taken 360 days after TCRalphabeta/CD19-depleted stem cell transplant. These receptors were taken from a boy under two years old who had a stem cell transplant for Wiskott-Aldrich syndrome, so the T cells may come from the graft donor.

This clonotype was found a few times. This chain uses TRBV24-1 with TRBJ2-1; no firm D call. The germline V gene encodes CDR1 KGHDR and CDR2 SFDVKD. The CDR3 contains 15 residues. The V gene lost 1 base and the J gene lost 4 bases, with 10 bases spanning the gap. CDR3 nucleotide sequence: TGTGCCACCAGTGATTTCTCACATGCGTACAATGAGCAGTTCTTC. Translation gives CATSDFSHAYNEQFF.

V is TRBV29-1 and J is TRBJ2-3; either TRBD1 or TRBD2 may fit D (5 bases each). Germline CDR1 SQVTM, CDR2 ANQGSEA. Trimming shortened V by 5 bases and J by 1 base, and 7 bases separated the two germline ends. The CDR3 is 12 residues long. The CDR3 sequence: CSVRDGTDTQYF. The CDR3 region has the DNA TGCAGCGTTCGGGACGGCACAGATACGCAGTATTTT.

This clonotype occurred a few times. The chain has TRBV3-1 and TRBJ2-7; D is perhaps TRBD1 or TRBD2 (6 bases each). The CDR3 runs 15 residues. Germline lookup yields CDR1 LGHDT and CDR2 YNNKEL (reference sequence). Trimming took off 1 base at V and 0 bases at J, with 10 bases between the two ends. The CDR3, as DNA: TGTGCCAGCAGCCAAGGCCGGGGGCCCTCCTACGAGCAGTACTTC. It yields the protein CASSQGRGPSYEQYF.

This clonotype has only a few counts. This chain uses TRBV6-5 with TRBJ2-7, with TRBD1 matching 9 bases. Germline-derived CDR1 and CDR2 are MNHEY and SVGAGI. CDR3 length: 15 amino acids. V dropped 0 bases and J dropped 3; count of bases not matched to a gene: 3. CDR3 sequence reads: CASSYSDRGIYEQYF. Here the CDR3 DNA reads TGTGCCAGCAGTTACTCGGACAGGGGAATCTACGAGCAGTACTTC.

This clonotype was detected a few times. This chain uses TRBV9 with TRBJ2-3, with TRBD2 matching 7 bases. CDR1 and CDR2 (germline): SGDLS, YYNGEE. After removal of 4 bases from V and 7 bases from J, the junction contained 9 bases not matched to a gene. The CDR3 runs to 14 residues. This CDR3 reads CASSPRETRYTQYF. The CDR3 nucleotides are TGTGCCAGCAGCCCGCGGGAGACGAGGTATACGCAGTATTTT.

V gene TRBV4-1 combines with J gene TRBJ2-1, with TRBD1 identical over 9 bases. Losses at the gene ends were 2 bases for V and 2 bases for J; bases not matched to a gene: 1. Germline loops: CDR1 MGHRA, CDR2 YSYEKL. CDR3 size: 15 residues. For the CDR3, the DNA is TGCGCCAGCAGCCAAAGGACAGGGGCCTACAATGAGCAGTTCTTC. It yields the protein CASSQRTGAYNEQFF.

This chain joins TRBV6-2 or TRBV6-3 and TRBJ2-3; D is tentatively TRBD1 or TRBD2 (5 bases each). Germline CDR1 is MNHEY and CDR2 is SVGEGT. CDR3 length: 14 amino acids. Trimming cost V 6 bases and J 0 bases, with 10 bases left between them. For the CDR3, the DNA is TGTGCCAGCAGACGAGGGGCTAGCACAGATACGCAGTATTTT. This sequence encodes CASRRGASTDTQYF.

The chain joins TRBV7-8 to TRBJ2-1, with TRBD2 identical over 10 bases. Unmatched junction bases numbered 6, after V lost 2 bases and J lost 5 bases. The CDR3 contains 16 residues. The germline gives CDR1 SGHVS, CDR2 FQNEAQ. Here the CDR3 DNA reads TGTGCCAGCAGCTTATACAGACTAGCGGGTAACAATGAGCAGTTCTTC. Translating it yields CASSLYRLAGNNEQFF.

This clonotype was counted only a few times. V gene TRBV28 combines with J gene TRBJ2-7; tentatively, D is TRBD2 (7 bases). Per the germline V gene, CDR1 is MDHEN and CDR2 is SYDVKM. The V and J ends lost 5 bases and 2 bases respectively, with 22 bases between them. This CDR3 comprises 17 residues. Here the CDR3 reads CASSKARGGLRTYEQYF. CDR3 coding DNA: TGTGCCAGCAGTAAGGCGAGGGGGGGCCTCAGAACCTACGAGCAGTACTTC.

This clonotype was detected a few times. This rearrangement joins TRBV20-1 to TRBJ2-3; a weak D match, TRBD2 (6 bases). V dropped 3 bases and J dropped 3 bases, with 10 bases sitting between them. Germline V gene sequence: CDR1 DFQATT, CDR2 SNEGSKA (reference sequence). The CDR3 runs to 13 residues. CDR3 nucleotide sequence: TGCAGTGCTAGCGGGAGTCAGACAGATACGCAGTATTTT. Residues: CSASGSQTDTQYF.

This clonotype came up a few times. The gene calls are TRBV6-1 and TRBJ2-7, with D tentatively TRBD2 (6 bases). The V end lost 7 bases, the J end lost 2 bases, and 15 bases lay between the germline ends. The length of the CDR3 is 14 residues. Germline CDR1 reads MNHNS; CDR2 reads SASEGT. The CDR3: CASTKKAGPYEQYF. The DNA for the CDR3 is TGTGCCAGCACCAAAAAGGCGGGGCCCTACGAGCAGTACTTC.